One sample yielded the 20 T cell receptor beta chains listed below, sequenced in a study of OX40 agonist ivuxolimab in advanced cancers. Here immunoSEQ multiplex PCR was the method, and the copy in TCRdb shows in-frame clones only, minus some. Of around 68,000 clones in the sample, roughly nine tenths were seen once. The sequences come from CD4+ or CD8+ T cells sorted from blood, collected in a trial of the OX40 agonist ivuxolimab. The receptors derive from an adult with an advanced solid tumor such as melanoma, head and neck, liver or kidney cancer.

The chain employs TRBV5-1 and TRBJ2-1; 7 bases map to TRBD1. This CDR3 comprises 16 residues. The germline gives CDR1 SGHRS, CDR2 YFSETQ. The V and J ends lost 7 bases and 8 bases, in that order; junction bases with no gene match: 18. CDR3 sequence: CASPPPRDRVIDEQFF. The CDR3 bases are TGCGCCAGCCCCCCTCCCCGAGACAGGGTGATTGATGAGCAGTTCTTC.

V is TRBV25-1 and J is TRBJ1-2; 8 bases match TRBD1. This CDR3 is built from 13 residues. Per the germline V gene, CDR1 is MGHDK and CDR2 is SYGVNS. V dropped 4 bases and J dropped 4; count of bases not matched to a gene: 2. CDR3: CASSGDRGYGYTF. The CDR3, as DNA: TGTGCCAGCAGTGGTGACAGGGGCTATGGCTACACCTTC.

V usage is TRBV7-3 and J usage is TRBJ2-1, with 11 bases identical to TRBD2. This CDR3 has 16 amino acids. After removal of 4 bases from V and 4 bases from J, the junction contained 6 bases not matched to a gene. Germline values: CDR1 SGHTA, CDR2 FQGTGA. DNA of the CDR3: TGTGCCAGCAGCTCACTAGCGGGAGAGACGTACAATGAGCAGTTCTTC. Translation: CASSSLAGETYNEQFF.

This chain uses TRBV6-1 with TRBJ1-2, with unresolved D. V gave up 0 bases and J gave up 5 bases, with 10 bases separating them. CDR1 and CDR2 from the germline V gene are MNHNS and SASEGT. The CDR3 runs to 14 residues. CDR3 protein: CASSEASRKYGYTF. In nucleotides, the CDR3 is TGTGCCAGCAGTGAAGCAAGCAGAAAATATGGCTACACCTTC.

The CDR3 DNA sequence: TGTGCCAGCAGCCGCAGGGGCGAAAAGCTGTTTTTT. Translated, it gives CASSRRGEKLFF. The J gene is TRBJ2-2, the V gene TRBV11-3; the D gene is possibly TRBD1 (6 bases). The germline gives CDR1 SGHNT, CDR2 YENEEA. Trimming took off 5 bases at V and 12 bases at J, with 13 bases between the two ends. This CDR3 spans 12 amino acids.

This clone has a single count. The rearrangement links TRBV19 to TRBJ2-7; D remains unclear. Germline CDR1 and CDR2: LNHDA and SQIVND (reference sequence). The CDR3 is 13 amino acids. V was trimmed by 3 bases and J by 3 bases, leaving 9 bases between them. CDR3 nucleotides: TGTGCCAGTAGTATCGTCAGTAACTACGAGCAGTACTTC. Its translation: CASSIVSNYEQYF.

The genes are TRBV28 and TRBJ2-7; the match to TRBD2 covers 10 bases. This CDR3 is built from 20 residues. With 1 base clipped from V and 0 bases from J, the junction kept 15 bases outside the gene matches. Germline lookup yields CDR1 MDHEN and CDR2 SYDVKM. CDR3 in DNA: TGTGCCAGCAGTTTATCGGGGTGGAGCGGGAGGGCCCCGTTCTCCTACGAGCAGTACTTC. Residues: CASSLSGWSGRAPFSYEQYF.

The V gene is TRBV11-1, the J gene TRBJ1-4, with a weak D call TRBD1 (6 bases). Germline CDR1 is SGHAT and CDR2 is FQDESV (reference sequence). The CDR3 has 15 amino acids. The germline V and J ends were trimmed by 4 bases and 7 bases, with 16 bases remaining between them. Here the CDR3 reads CASSSQGGATEKLFF. Here the CDR3 DNA reads TGTGCCAGCAGCTCCCAAGGGGGAGCTACTGAAAAACTGTTTTTT. Using reference TRBV11-1 and TRBJ1-4 for the parts outside the CDR3, the full variable domain is EAEVAQSPRYKITEKSQAVAFWCDPISGHATLYWYRQILGQGPELLVQFQDESVVDDSQLPKDRFSAERLKGVDSTLKIQPAELGDSAMYLCASSSQGGATEKLFFGSGTQLSVL.

This clone was counted only a few times. The rearrangement uses TRBV10-1 and TRBJ2-2; D call uncertain. V was clipped by 6 bases and J by 0 bases, with 5 bases between them. The CDR3 runs 13 residues. Germline V CDR1 and CDR2: WNHNN, SYGVQD (reference sequence). CDR3 nucleotides: TGCGCCAGCAGGGCTGCGAACACCGGGGAGCTGTTTTTT. This encodes CASRAANTGELFF.

This sequence joins TRBV7-3 and TRBJ2-3; 9 nucleotides line up with TRBD1. The CDR3 loop spans 16 amino acids. Losses at the gene ends were 1 base for V and 4 bases for J; bases not matched to a gene: 6. Germline V gene sequence: CDR1 SGHTA, CDR2 FQGTGA. The CDR3 sequence: CASSLNRGLVADTQYF. The CDR3 DNA reads as TGTGCCAGCAGCTTAAACAGGGGGCTTGTGGCAGATACGCAGTATTTT. Full variable domain (rest looked up from reference TRBV7-3 and TRBJ2-3): GAGVSQTPSNKVTEKGKYVELRCDPISGHTALYWYRQSLGQGPEFLIYFQGTGAADDSGLPNDRFFAVRPEGSVSTLKIQRTERGDSAVYLCASSLNRGLVADTQYFGPGTRLTVL.

The rearrangement uses TRBV10-2 and TRBJ2-7, with D perhaps TRBD2 (6 bases). The CDR3 covers 13 residues. Germline values: CDR1 WSHSY, CDR2 SAAADI. The germline V and J ends were trimmed by 5 bases and 6 bases, with 14 bases remaining between them. The CDR3: CASSQGRETEQYF. The CDR3 region has the DNA TGCGCCAGCAGTCAAGGCCGGGAGACCGAGCAGTACTTC.

This chain links TRBV18 with TRBJ2-2, with D perhaps given as TRBD1 or TRBD2 (5 bases each). CDR1 KGHSH and CDR2 LQKENI come from the germline V gene. The length of the CDR3 is 16 residues. V shed 3 bases and J shed 6 bases, with 17 bases lying between them. The CDR3 DNA reads TGTGCCAGCTCACCGTGGGGGTTTAGTTTCGCCGGGGAGCTGTTTTTT. Amino acid sequence: CASSPWGFSFAGELFF.

The rearrangement uses TRBV27 and TRBJ2-7; D perhaps matches TRBD1 (6 bases). The CDR3 has 12 residues. V was shortened by 6 bases and J by 1 base, with 7 bases between the two germline ends. The V gene's germline CDR1 is MNHEY and CDR2 SMNVEV (reference sequence). For the CDR3, the DNA is TGTGCCAGCAGCGACAGGTCCTACGAGCAGTACTTC. It specifies CASSDRSYEQYF.

This clone was observed once. The CDR3, as DNA: TGTGCCTGGAGCCCGATTTCCTCGGTTGGTCAGCCCCAGCATTTT. This translates into CAWSPISSVGQPQHF. The chain joins TRBV30 to TRBJ1-5; D is unclear. V was trimmed by 3 bases and J by 6 bases, leaving 18 bases between them. The germline gives CDR1 GTSNPN, CDR2 SVGIG (reference sequence). The CDR3 extends over 15 amino acids.

CDR3 loop: CASSPPAGGGVDEQFF. In DNA, the CDR3 is TGCGCCAGCAGCCCACCAGCGGGTGGGGGTGTCGATGAGCAGTTCTTC. V and J are TRBV5-1 and TRBJ2-1; a weak D match, TRBD2 (6 bases). The V end was cut by 4 bases, the J end by 8 bases, with 22 bases between. Germline-derived CDR1 and CDR2 are SGHRS and YFSETQ. The CDR3 runs 16 residues.

The chain is built from TRBV27 and TRBJ2-1, with 9 bases lining up with TRBD2. This CDR3 has 16 amino acids. The germline gives CDR1 MNHEY, CDR2 SMNVEV (reference sequence). The junction had 11 bases not matched to a gene; V was cut back by 4 bases and J by 7 bases. CDR3 sequence: CASSSVWGLAGNEQFF. For the CDR3, the DNA is TGTGCCAGCAGTTCCGTCTGGGGGCTAGCGGGAAATGAGCAGTTCTTC.

This chain joins TRBV7-6 and TRBJ1-1; D not resolved. Trimming took 3 bases from V and 1 from J, leaving 15 bases between them. Germline values: CDR1 SGHVS, CDR2 FNYEAQ. The CDR3 loop spans 16 amino acids. Written as DNA, the CDR3 is TGTGCCAGCAGCTTCGCCCCGTTGAATCGGAACACTGAAGCTTTCTTT. Translating gives CASSFAPLNRNTEAFF.

The chain links TRBV19 to TRBJ2-5, with D hard to call. The CDR3 covers 14 residues. Trimming cost V 5 bases and J 1 base, with 11 bases left between them. Germline V gives CDR1 LNHDA, CDR2 SQIVND (reference sequence). The CDR3 bases are TGTGCCAGTAGTCCCACGGGTAGCCAAGAGACCCAGTACTTC. It yields the protein CASSPTGSQETQYF.

The CDR3 DNA reads TGCAGCGTCGGGGGACTAGCGGTATACAATGAGCAGTTCTTC. Its protein is CSVGGLAVYNEQFF. This chain links TRBV29-1 with TRBJ2-1, with 11 bases lining up with TRBD2. Germline V gene sequence: CDR1 SQVTM, CDR2 ANQGSEA. The trim removed 6 bases at V and 4 bases at J, leaving 5 bases unmatched. The CDR3 totals 14 residues.

This clone was recorded a few times. V usage is TRBV19 and J usage is TRBJ1-5, with D hard to call. Germline-derived CDR1 and CDR2 are LNHDA and SQIVND (reference sequence). The V end lost 3 bases, the J end lost 1 base, and 7 bases lay between the germline ends. The CDR3 runs 14 residues. The CDR3 spells CASSIVFSNQPQHF. CDR3 coding DNA: TGTGCCAGTAGTATCGTATTCAGCAATCAGCCCCAGCATTTT. Full variable domain (remainder filled in from reference TRBV19 and TRBJ1-5): DGGITQSPKYLFRKEGQNVTLSCEQNLNHDAMYWYRQDPGQGLRLIYYSQIVNDFQKGDIAEGYSVSREKKESFPLTVTSAQKNPTAFYLCASSIVFSNQPQHFGDGTRLSIL.